One T cell receptor (beta chain) is described in this entry. Samples of blood were obtained at baseline, on cycle 4 day 1, and on cycle 7 day 1. TCRdb's table, derived via immunoSEQ multiplex PCR, lists solely in-frame clones and lacks some. Of about 77,000 clones in the sample, 65% to 90% were seen once. This sample is part of a study of OX40 agonist ivuxolimab in advanced cancers. The CDR3 runs to 14 residues. This sequence originates from an adult with an advanced solid tumor such as melanoma, head and neck, liver or kidney cancer. The sequences come from CD4+ or CD8+ T cells sorted from blood, collected in a trial of the OX40 agonist ivuxolimab. V is TRBV21-1 and J is TRBJ1-4. TRBV21-1 is annotated as a pseudogene. The DNA for the CDR3 is TGTGCCAGCAGCAAAGGAGAAGACGGAGAAAAACTGTTTTTT. It encodes CASSKGEDGEKLFF.